The 2 T cell receptor beta chains presented below share a single source sample, sequenced in a study of identifying expanded T cells in peripheral blood. Only in-frame clones appear in the TCRdb table, and some are missing; sequencing was by immunoSEQ multiplex PCR. The data show 60,000 to 70,000 clones, over 75% seen once. Sequenced sample: blood. The receptors come from a person aged 18 to 70 in good health.

V usage is TRBV6-5 and J usage is TRBJ2-2, with D tentatively TRBD1 (5 bases). Germline CDR1 and CDR2: MNHEY and SVGAGI. The V end was cut by 6 bases, the J end by 3 bases, with 14 bases between. The CDR3 contains 15 residues. The CDR3 DNA reads TGTGCCAGCAGCCCATTAACAGGCTACACCGGGGAGCTGTTTTTT. Residues: CASSPLTGYTGELFF.

This sequence joins TRBV18 and TRBJ2-7; 8 bases are shared with TRBD1. Germline CDR1 reads KGHSH; CDR2 reads LQKENI. This CDR3 spans 17 amino acids. Losses at the gene ends were 2 bases for V and 0 bases for J; bases not matched to a gene: 9. CDR3 sequence: CASSPIAGQAFSYEQYF. The DNA for the CDR3 is TGTGCCAGCTCACCAATCGCGGGACAGGCCTTCTCCTACGAGCAGTACTTC.